Presented here are 10 T cell receptor beta chains from one specimen sequenced in a study of T cells in Graves' hyperthyroidism and ophthalmopathy. Template material for amplifying TCR beta CDR3 regions consisted of RNA transcripts. The HTBI primer set was used in a first-round RT-PCR of the TCR CDR3. TCRdb processed the multiplex PCR reads anew with MiXCR; each CDR3 protein has one entry. The data show more than 350,000 distinct CDR3 sequences, around 13% seen once. The material sequenced was blood. All receptors come from a woman aged 25 to 39 with Graves' ophthalmopathy.

The rearrangement joins TRBV19 to TRBJ2-3, with D maybe TRBD2 (7 bases). The CDR3 runs 15 residues. CDR1 and CDR2 (germline): LNHDA, SQIVND (reference sequence). The germline V and J ends were trimmed by 6 bases and 6 bases, with 19 bases remaining between them. The CDR3 region has the DNA TGTGCCAGTAGGGATCTGGCGGGGGCTCTTGATACGCAGTATTTT. Translating it yields CASRDLAGALDTQYF. The full variable domain, with the rest looked up from reference TRBV19 and TRBJ2-3, is DGGITQSPKYLFRKEGQNVTLSCEQNLNHDAMYWYRQDPGQGLRLIYYSQIVNDFQKGDIAEGYSVSREKKESFPLTVTSAQKNPTAFYLCASRDLAGALDTQYFGPGTRLTVL.

This chain's CDR3 is CASSLLAGASYEQYF. Here the CDR3 DNA reads TGTGCCAGCAGTTTACTAGCGGGGGCCTCCTACGAGCAGTACTTC. The chain couples TRBV27 to TRBJ2-7; 10 bases line up with TRBD2. The V and J ends lost 2 bases and 0 bases, in that order; junction bases with no gene match: 1. The V gene's germline CDR1 is MNHEY and CDR2 SMNVEV (reference sequence). This CDR3 has 15 amino acids.

In this sample, this clonotype turned up many times. V usage is TRBV12-3 or TRBV12-4 and J usage is TRBJ1-1; D is possibly TRBD1 (5 bases). This CDR3 region has 16 residues. V lost 7 bases, J lost 0 bases, and 18 bases lay in between. DNA for the CDR3: TGTGCCAGCAATCCCGGGACGTCAGGCTTGAACACTGAAGCTTTCTTT. Its protein is CASNPGTSGLNTEAFF.

The chain is built from TRBV6-1 and TRBJ1-3, with D hard to call. CDR3 size: 16 residues. CDR1 MNHNS and CDR2 SASEGT come from the germline V gene. The germline V and J ends were trimmed by 7 bases and 3 bases, with 19 bases remaining between them. Here the CDR3 reads CASNKGSAIGGNTIYF. CDR3 in DNA: TGTGCCAGCAATAAGGGTTCGGCTATCGGTGGAAACACCATATATTTT.

The chain carries TRBV7-2 and TRBJ2-5; TRBD2 matches 8 bases. V lost 5 bases to trimming and J lost 7 bases; unmatched junction nucleotides: 12. The CDR3 spans 15 residues. CDR1 SGHTA and CDR2 FQGNSA come from the germline V gene. In nucleotides, the CDR3 is TGTGCCAGCAGCATCGGAGCGGGGGAAATTCGGACCCAGTACTTC. Translating gives CASSIGAGEIRTQYF.

This clonotype was counted only a few times. The chain combines TRBV14 with TRBJ2-5; tentative D call: TRBD2 (7 bases). V dropped 4 bases and J dropped 3 bases, with 27 bases sitting between them. This CDR3 spans 19 amino acids. Germline V lookup: CDR1 SGHDN, CDR2 FVKESK. The CDR3: CASSPPGGSGGPTKETQYF. As DNA, the CDR3 is TGTGCCAGCAGCCCTCCGGGTGGTTCGGGGGGCCCGACAAAAGAGACCCAGTACTTC.

As DNA, the CDR3 is TGTGCCAGCAGCGGTCCGGGACAGCTTATATCTGGAAACACCATATATTTT. The encoded protein is CASSGPGQLISGNTIYF. The chain is built from TRBV9 and TRBJ1-3, with 7 bases matching TRBD1. With 3 bases clipped from V and 1 base from J, the junction kept 10 bases outside the gene matches. In germline, CDR1 is SGDLS, CDR2 YYNGEE. The CDR3 consists of 17 residues.

In its sample, this clonotype was seen many times. The genes are TRBV11-2 and TRBJ2-1; D unresolved. Germline V gene lookup returns CDR1 SGHAT and CDR2 FQNNGV. The CDR3 consists of 11 residues. Trimming pared 5 bases from V and 10 bases from J, leaving 9 bases between. CDR3 bases: TGTGCCAGCAGCACACGCGCGGAGCAGTTCTTC. This encodes CASSTRAEQFF.

This clonotype appeared a few times. The chain links TRBV5-1 to TRBJ1-5; no firm D call. Trimming took off 1 base at V and 11 bases at J, with 16 bases between the two ends. Germline-derived CDR1 and CDR2 are SGHRS and YFSETQ. This CDR3 spans 14 amino acids. CDR3 in amino acids: CASSLIGRESAQHF. The DNA for the CDR3 is TGCGCCAGCAGCTTGATAGGGCGAGAATCGGCCCAGCATTTT.

The sample holds many counts of this clonotype. The V gene is TRBV28, the J gene TRBJ1-4; D perhaps matches TRBD1 (5 bases). The CDR3 is made up of 14 amino acids. Germline loops: CDR1 MDHEN, CDR2 SYDVKM. Deletions cut 3 bases from V and 8 bases from J, with 13 bases between. The CDR3 coding sequence is TGTGCCAGCAGTTTCGGACTGGGGGGAGAAAAACTGTTTTTT. Its protein is CASSFGLGGEKLFF. The whole variable domain, remainder taken from reference TRBV28 and TRBJ1-4, is DVKVTQSSRYLVKRTGEKVFLECVQDMDHENMFWYRQDPGLGLRLIYFSYDVKMKEKGDIPEGYSVSREKKERFSLILESASTNQTSMYLCASSFGLGGEKLFFGSGTQLSVL.